This TCR beta chain comes out of a study of T cells after yellow fever vaccination. Findings of the study overall: A weaker secondary response peaked on day 5, the primary on day 15.

This clonotype was found many times. The antigen remains unidentified. The CDR3 is 15 amino acids. Germline CDR1 reads SGHAT; CDR2 reads FQNNGV. V was clipped by 2 bases and J by 13 bases, with 18 bases between them. TCRdb processed the 5' RACE reads anew with MiXCR; each CDR3 protein has one entry. Altogether 300,000 to 400,000 distinct CDR3 sequences are present, roughly an eighth being singletons, with the ten largest covering roughly 3.1%. The receptor was isolated from a man younger than 35 who received the YFV17D yellow fever vaccine. The gene calls are TRBV11-2 and TRBJ1-6; D gene unclear. Specimen: CD4+ T cells sorted from PBMCs, collected 15 days after the yellow fever booster vaccination. The CDR3 DNA reads TGTGCCAGCAGCTTATCGTTGGAGGGTTATCGGCCCCTCCACTTT. Translated: CASSLSLEGYRPLHF.